This T cell receptor beta chain was obtained from a study of response to subunit inactivated influenza vaccine. Study observations and caveats: Authors suggested each seasonal influenza vaccination recruits few new T cells.

TCRdb analysed the RT-PCR reads with MiXCR anew, one entry per CDR3 protein. The sample yields about 780,000 distinct CDR3 sequences, around 18% seen once. This CDR3 has 17 amino acids. Trimming cost V 0 bases and J 9 bases; bases outside gene matches: 7. With respect to this clonotype: What it recognizes is unknown.

The chain combines TRBV12-3 or TRBV12-4 with TRBJ2-1; 14 bases map to TRBD2. Sequenced here: PBMCs from blood, sampled 4 to 6 days after vaccination. This TCR derives from a man aged 50 or older who received an inactivated influenza vaccine. CDR3 region: CASSLAVGLAGVGEQFF. The DNA of the CDR3 is TGTGCCAGCAGTTTAGCGGTGGGACTAGCGGGAGTCGGTGAGCAGTTCTTC.